This is a list of T cell receptor beta chains from one sample in a study of tumor and adjacent non-tumor tissue in lung cancer. TCRdb re-called the multiplex PCR reads through MiXCR, storing one row per CDR3 protein. The sample carries some 99,000 distinct CDR3 sequences, roughly 73% recorded once. Sequences were obtained from lung tumor tissue. The source of these receptors is a woman aged 60 to 75 with non-small cell lung cancer. Both conserved end residues are part of each CDR3. Each record gives: D gene, J gene, clone size, V gene, CDR3 protein, CDR3 DNA. D genes are given only for firm matches. Size is omitted from some rows. Given values are once, few, many or a class for expanded clones.

NA	TRBJ2-3	NA	TRBV11-2	CASSLGRRTYTQFF	TGTGCCAGCAGCTTGGGCCGTCGCACATATACGCAGTTTTTT
NA	TRBJ2-7	once	TRBV12-3/TRBV12-4	CASSLRLSTYEQYF	TGTGCCAGCAGTCTCCGACTATCGACCTACGAGCAGTACTTC
NA	TRBJ2-3	many	TRBV29-1	CSVRSSTPMDTQYF	TGCAGCGTTCGGAGCTCCACTCCTATGGATACGCAGTATTTT
NA	TRBJ1-5	few	TRBV4-1	CASRYSVETENQPQHF	TGCGCTAGCAGGTACTCCGTCGAGACAGAAAATCAGCCCCAGCATTTT
TRBD1	TRBJ1-5	NA	TRBV6-2/TRBV6-3	CASSFMPGQGARAQPLHF	TGTGCCAGCAGTTTTATGCCGGGACAGGGGGCGCGGGCTCAGCCCCTGCACTTT
NA	TRBJ2-3	NA	TRBV7-8	CASSELVGASPDTQYF	TGTGCCAGCAGCGAACTAGTGGGGGCTTCACCCGATACGCAGTATTTT
NA	TRBJ2-1	once	TRBV5-1	CVSRRGISSSYNEQFF	TGCGTCAGCAGACGAGGTATCTCGAGCTCCTACAATGAGCAGTTCTTC
NA	TRBJ1-5	NA	TRBV6-1	CDSSEGKTAGSNQPQHF	TGTGATAGCAGTGAGGGTAAGACGGCGGGGAGTAATCAGCCCCAGCATTTT
NA	TRBJ2-2	NA	TRBV20-1	CSARDSTGEPFF	TGCAGTGCTAGGGACTCCACGGGGGAGCCGTTTTTT
NA	TRBJ1-5	NA	TRBV6-1	CASSPRQVLSNQPQHF	TGTGCCAGCAGTCCCCGACAGGTACTTAGCAATCAGCCCCAGCATTTT
NA	TRBJ1-1	once	TRBV11-3	CASTSRLRRDDTEAFF	TGTGCCAGCACCTCTAGGCTCCGTCGGGATGACACTGAAGCTTTCTTT
NA	TRBJ2-7	NA	TRBV20-1	CSADGPNSYKQYF	TGCAGTGCGGACGGGCCGAACTCTTACAAGCAGTACTTC
TRBD2	TRBJ2-1	NA	TRBV20-1	CSAIPRSGGDNEQFF	TGCAGTGCTATTCCCAGGAGCGGGGGGGACAATGAGCAGTTCTTC
NA	TRBJ2-3	NA	TRBV19	CASSPSEGAGRADTQYF	TGTGCCAGTAGTCCATCGGAGGGGGCTGGTCGAGCAGATACGCAGTATTTT
NA	TRBJ2-1	NA	TRBV6-5	CASSYYARHGADEQLF	TGTGCCAGCAGTTACTATGCGAGGCATGGGGCAGATGAGCAGCTCTTC
NA	TRBJ2-5	many	TRBV4-1	CASSQDPALTGDQYF	TGCGCCAGCAGCCAAGACCCCGCTTTGACCGGTGACCAGTACTTC
NA	TRBJ1-5	NA	TRBV12-3/TRBV12-4	CASSFAPNQPQHF	TGTGCCAGCAGTTTTGCCCCCAATCAGCCCCAGCATTTT
NA	TRBJ1-1	NA	TRBV4-3	CAISQEKGITEAFF	TGCGCCATCAGCCAGGAAAAGGGGATCACTGAAGCTTTCTTT
NA	TRBJ2-1	NA	TRBV5-5	CASSFEVNPSSYNEQFF	TGTGCCAGCAGCTTCGAGGTTAACCCATCATCCTACAATGAGCAGTTCTTC
TRBD1	TRBJ1-4	NA	TRBV6-5	CASNRAHRGGEKLLF	TGTGCCAGCAACCGTGCCCACAGGGGAGGTGAAAAACTGTTATTT
NA	TRBJ2-1	NA	TRBV11-2	CASSLESDRARRFF	TGTGCCAGCAGCTTAGAGTCGGACCGGGCGCGGCGGTTCTTC
NA	TRBJ1-1	many	TRBV29-1	CSVAERTANTEAFF	TGCAGCGTAGCTGAACGGACAGCGAACACTGAAGCTTTCTTT
NA	TRBJ2-5	few	TRBV11-2	CASSFTRGESQYF	TGTGCCAGCAGCTTTACCAGGGGGGAGTCCCAGTACTTT
NA	TRBJ1-2	NA	TRBV6-2/TRBV6-3	CVSSPAGAGYGYTF	TGTGTCAGCAGTCCCGCTGGGGCAGGTTATGGCTACACCTTC
NA	TRBJ2-1	NA	TRBV11-2	CASSAVRDTERYF	TGTGCCAGCAGCGCTGTACGTGACACTGAGCGGTACTTC
NA	TRBJ2-1	NA	TRBV11-3	CANSLESTRGSHNEQFF	TGTGCCAACAGCTTAGAGTCGACTAGAGGGAGCCATAATGAGCAGTTCTTC
TRBD1	TRBJ1-2	many	TRBV29-1	CSGTATGSYGYTF	TGCAGCGGGACGGCGACAGGGAGCTATGGCTACACCTTC
NA	TRBJ2-2	NA	TRBV24-1	CASRVGQNTGELFF	TGTGCCTCCAGAGTTGGACAAAACACCGGGGAGCTGTTTTTT
NA	TRBJ1-5	many	TRBV20-1	CSARAPYAGTLGSNQPQHF	TGCAGTGCTAGAGCTCCTTATGCAGGGACTTTAGGGAGCAATCAGCCCCAGCATTTT
NA	TRBJ2-5	NA	TRBV6-5	CVSSWTRGQKTQYF	TGTGTCAGCAGTTGGACAAGGGGTCAAAAGACCCAGTACTTC
TRBD1	TRBJ1-1	NA	TRBV28	CASIRGQGRAEAFF	TGTGCCAGCATTAGGGGACAGGGGCGCGCTGAAGCTTTCTTT
NA	TRBJ2-1	NA	TRBV11-2	CANSNRILVAYNEQFF	TGTGCCAACAGTAACCGTATACTAGTGGCTTACAATGAGCAGTTTTTC
NA	TRBJ2-5	many	TRBV28	CASSAGKETQYF	TGTGCCAGCAGTGCGGGAAAAGAGACCCAGTACTTC
NA	TRBJ2-7	medium-sized	TRBV11-3	CASSVEGYEQYF	TGTGCCAGCAGCGTCGAGGGATACGAGCAGTACTTC
TRBD2	TRBJ2-7	once	TRBV20-1	CGARESGIYEHYF	TGCGGTGCTAGAGAAAGCGGGATTTACGAGCATTACTTC
NA	TRBJ2-2	NA	TRBV11-2	CARSLVLAAHTGELLF	TGTGCCAGGAGCTTAGTATTGGCGGCGCATACCGGGGAGCTGCTTTTT
NA	TRBJ2-3	many	TRBV4-2	CASKLTGAADTQYF	TGTGCCAGCAAGCTGACGGGAGCGGCAGATACGCAGTATTTT
NA	TRBJ1-5	NA	TRBV11-2	CAISHHSNQPQHF	TGTGCCATCAGCCATCATAGCAATCAGCCCCAGCATTTT
TRBD1	TRBJ2-1	NA	TRBV10-3	CVISGTGFHEQFF	TGTGTCATTTCCGGGACAGGGTTCCATGAGCAGTTCTTC
NA	TRBJ2-1	NA	TRBV20-1	CSVRPVNEQFF	TGTAGTGTTAGACCGGTCAATGAGCAGTTTTTC
NA	TRBJ1-1	NA	TRBV11-1	CATKRRFVDTEAFF	TGTGCCACTAAGCGGAGGTTCGTGGACACTGAAGCTTTCTTT
TRBD2	TRBJ2-5	NA	TRBV6-2/TRBV6-3	CASSPAGVTTAGETQYF	TGTGCAAGCAGCCCAGCGGGAGTCACGACGGCAGGAGAGACCCAGTACTTC
NA	TRBJ1-6	NA	TRBV6-5	CAGRYPNFREYSPLHF	TGTGCCGGCAGATACCCAAACTTCAGGGAGTATTCACCCCTCCACTTT
NA	TRBJ2-5	NA	TRBV6-5	CAGGYSGRGGETQYF	TGTGCCGGCGGTTACTCAGGGAGGGGGGGAGAGACCCAGTACTTC
NA	TRBJ1-5	NA	TRBV6-1	CASSTGLDPNQSQHF	TGTGCCAGTAGCACAGGGCTCGATCCCAATCAGTCCCAGCATTTT
NA	TRBJ1-6	NA	TRBV11-2	CASSLLNSPLDF	TGTGCCAGCAGTTTACTGAATTCACCCCTCGACTTT
NA	TRBJ2-2	many	TRBV5-1	CASSFGGVNTGELFF	TGCGCCAGCAGCTTCGGCGGGGTGAACACCGGGGAGCTGTTTTTT
NA	TRBJ2-3	many	TRBV10-1	CASSEAQGPTDTQYF	TGCGCCAGCAGTGAGGCACAGGGCCCCACAGATACGCAGTATTTT
NA	TRBJ1-5	NA	TRBV5-8	CASSGLGSQPQHF	TGTGCCAGCAGCGGGCTGGGAAGTCAGCCCCAGCATTTT
TRBD2	TRBJ2-5	NA	TRBV20-1	CSARDWSGRARESQYF	TGCAGTGCTAGAGATTGGAGCGGGAGGGCCCGTGAGAGCCAATACTTC
TRBD1	TRBJ1-1	NA	TRBV4-1	CASSQGQGGFTEGFF	TGTGCCAGCAGCCAGGGACAGGGTGGATTCACTGAAGGTTTCTTT
NA	TRBJ2-3	once	TRBV20-1	CIARVRASTDTQYF	TGCATTGCTAGAGTGAGGGCCTCCACAGATACGCAGTACTTT
NA	TRBJ1-6	once	TRBV11-2	CASSTERGSSPLHF	TGTGCCAGCAGCACGGAGCGGGGGAGCTCACCCCTCCACTTT
NA	TRBJ1-4	NA	TRBV28	CASLSQRNPTNEKLFF	TGTGCCAGCCTTTCGCAGCGAAATCCAACTAATGAAAAACTGTTTTTT
NA	TRBJ2-5	NA	TRBV4-3	CASARHRDSQDTQYF	TGCGCCAGCGCCCGACACCGGGACTCACAAGATACCCAGTACTTC
TRBD2	TRBJ2-3	NA	TRBV7-8	CASGELAGASSGTQNF	TGTGCCAGCGGCGAACTAGCGGGGGCTTCATCCGGTACGCAGAATTTT
NA	TRBJ2-3	NA	TRBV4-1	CASSQDEGTDTQYF	TGCGCCAGCAGCCAAGATGAGGGGACAGATACGCAGTATTTT
NA	TRBJ1-6	NA	TRBV11-2	CASSLDPGASTLHF	TGTGCCAGCAGCTTAGACCCAGGGGCTTCAACCCTCCACTTT
TRBD1	TRBJ1-4	once	TRBV11-2	CVSVPGTVPGKLFF	TGTGTCAGCGTTCCTGGGACAGTCCCAGGGAAACTGTTTTTT